This T cell receptor (beta chain) was profiled in a study of long-term antiretroviral therapy in people with HIV. Germline CDR1 reads SGHTA; CDR2 reads FQGNSA. V shed 1 base and J shed 2 bases, with 6 bases lying between them. There are 14 residues in the CDR3. Assay version v3.0 of immunoSEQ was used, and it was run at survey level. Profiling relied on immunoSEQ multiplex PCR, and the TCRdb table lists in-frame clones only, not all of them. The sample lists approximately 34,000 clones, about four fifths seen once, with 6.2% in the top ten. The chain uses TRBV7-2 and TRBJ1-3; perhaps TRBD1 as D (6 bases). The sequencing here drew on unsorted PBMCs, taken 1 year after starting antiretroviral therapy. The sequence was collected from a man between 18 and 35 years old with HIV. DNA of the CDR3: TGTGCCAGCAGCTTAGACAGGGCTGGAAACACCATATATTTT. Amino acid sequence: CASSLDRAGNTIYF.